A selection of T cell receptor beta chains follows, all from one sample in a study of shared clonotypes between healthy human individuals. Data came from immunoSEQ multiplex PCR; TCRdb stores just in-frame clones and leaves some out. This table has approximately 2,300,000 clones, less than 95% appearing once. Sequencing was carried out using naive CD4+ T cells from PBMCs. The origin of the receptors is a man aged 18 to 30 in good health. Some clones in this sample may be carry-over from other donors' samples. CDR3s include the opening cysteine and the closing phenylalanine or tryptophan. D genes are given only for firm matches.

D	V	J	CDR3	DNA
-	TRBV28	TRBJ2-7	CASSSLPAAYEQYF	TGTGCCAGCAGTTCCCTCCCGGCGGCCTACGAGCAGTACTTC
TRBD1	TRBV6-6	TRBJ1-2	CASSARTGDAPSYTF	TGTGCCAGCAGCGCCAGGACAGGCGATGCCCCTAGCTACACCTTC
TRBD1	TRBV4-3	TRBJ1-2	CASSQDPAGGDYGYTF	TGCGCCAGCAGCCAAGATCCGGCAGGGGGCGACTATGGCTACACCTTC
-	TRBV12-5	TRBJ1-1	CASGEDRFGLATEAFF	TGTGCTAGTGGCGAGGACAGATTCGGTCTCGCCACTGAAGCTTTCTTT
-	TRBV5-1	TRBJ1-2	CASSLAGANPSYGYTF	TGCGCCAGCAGCTTGGCCGGGGCGAACCCTTCCTATGGCTACACCTTC
-	TRBV19	TRBJ1-1	CASSMRGSTEAFF	TGTGCCAGTAGTATGCGGGGTTCCACTGAAGCTTTCTTT
-	TRBV28	TRBJ2-7	CASRPGTYTPYEQYF	TGTGCCAGCAGACCTGGGACCTACACCCCCTACGAGCAGTACTTC
-	TRBV19	TRBJ1-2	CASSIVGYGYTF	TGTGCCAGTAGTATAGTCGGCTATGGCTACACCTTC
-	TRBV27	TRBJ1-5	CASGEYQPQHF	TGTGCCAGCGGGGAATATCAGCCCCAGCATTTT
-	TRBV7-2	TRBJ2-3	CASSLVRGGTDTQYF	TGTGCCAGCAGCTTAGTCAGGGGTGGGACAGATACGCAGTATTTT